A single T cell receptor beta chain is shown here with its context. No antigen is known for it. In the same sample, other DNA sequences code for this CDR3. Only in-frame clones appear in the TCRdb table, and some are missing; sequencing was by immunoSEQ multiplex PCR. The sample lists a few million clones; about 92% were seen once. V dropped 5 bases and J dropped 2 bases, with 9 bases sitting between them. This CDR3 spans 13 amino acids. CDR1 and CDR2 (germline): SEHNR, FQNEAQ (reference sequence). These data come from a study of shared clonotypes between healthy human individuals. Findings of the study overall: Sampling involved blood alone; tissue repertoires likely differ.

This TCR derives from a man aged 18 to 29 in good health. Some clones in this sample may be carry-over from other donors' samples. Sequencing was performed on naive CD4+ T cells from PBMCs. The subset: CD45RA+ positively selected. J is TRBJ1-2 and V is TRBV7-9; tentative D call: TRBD1 (5 bases). The CDR3 coding sequence is TGTGCCAGCAGCCCCCGGGGGAACTATGGCTACACCTTC. Its protein is CASSPRGNYGYTF.